Listed below are T cell receptor beta chains from one sample, sequenced in a study of blood T cell repertoires in COVID-19. The method was immunoSEQ multiplex PCR; TCRdb's version includes in-frame clones alone and lacks a portion of them. This sample has approximately 230,000 clones, with 70% to 90% found just once. Source material: peripheral blood. The receptor set was obtained from an elderly man with acute or convalescent COVID-19. CDR3s include the opening cysteine and the closing phenylalanine or tryptophan. Fields, in order: CDR3 protein, CDR3 DNA, D gene, J gene, clone size, V gene. The D gene is left open where the match is weak. Not all rows give a size; the values are once, few, many and, for expanded clones, a class.

CASSIRVRQPQHF | TGTGCCAGTAGTATCAGGGTAAGACAGCCCCAGCATTTT | NA | TRBJ1-5 | NA | TRBV19
CASSSRDRAFDTQYF | TGCGCCAGCAGCTCGCGGGACAGAGCTTTCGATACGCAGTATTTT | NA | TRBJ2-3 | NA | TRBV5-1
CASSWGVAAPGTQYF | TGTGCCAGCAGTTGGGGCGTCGCGGCCCCGGGGACCCAGTACTTC | NA | TRBJ2-5 | NA | TRBV6-6
CASSYGRQGQGWPQHF | TGTGCCAGCAGTTATGGGAGACAGGGCCAGGGATGGCCCCAGCATTTT | TRBD1 | TRBJ1-5 | NA | TRBV6-5
CASSPLDMNTEAFF | TGTGCCAGCTCACCACTGGACATGAACACTGAAGCTTTCTTT | NA | TRBJ1-1 | NA | TRBV18
CASIQGTSGGPSEQYF | TGTGCCAGCATCCAGGGGACTAGCGGGGGACCCAGCGAGCAGTACTTC | TRBD2 | TRBJ2-7 | NA | TRBV6-7
CATRVASSVAYEQYF | TGTGCCACCCGGGTGGCGTCGTCGGTCGCCTACGAGCAGTACTTC | NA | TRBJ2-7 | NA | TRBV19
CASSQGRGSYNEQFF | TGTGCCAGCAGCCAAGGGAGGGGTTCCTACAATGAGCAGTTCTTC | TRBD2 | TRBJ2-1 | NA | TRBV7-3
CASSKRARGNTIYF | TGTGCCAGCAGCAAGAGGGCGCGAGGAAACACCATATATTTT | NA | TRBJ1-3 | NA | TRBV6-5
CASSSTTGDRQETQYF | TGTGCCAGCAGTTCAACAACAGGGGATCGCCAAGAGACCCAGTACTTC | TRBD1 | TRBJ2-5 | once | TRBV7-7
CASRNGQGAAYGYTF | TGTGCCAGCAGAAACGGACAGGGGGCGGCCTATGGCTACACCTTC | TRBD1 | TRBJ1-2 | NA | TRBV6-5
CASSSLGGPSTDTQYF | TGTGCCAGCAGTTCTCTCGGGGGGCCTAGCACAGATACGCAGTATTTT | NA | TRBJ2-3 | NA | TRBV3-1/TRBV3-2
CASSTGAGNTEAFF | TGTGCCAGCAGTACTGGGGCCGGGAACACTGAAGCTTTCTTT | NA | TRBJ1-1 | NA | TRBV6-5
CASSEGRGPGANEQFF | TGTGCCAGCAGCGAGGGGAGGGGACCCGGGGCTAATGAGCAGTTCTTC | TRBD2 | TRBJ2-1 | NA | TRBV9
CASLPDSPENSAEAFF | TGTGCCAGTCTCCCGGACAGCCCTGAGAACTCTGCTGAAGCTTTCTTT | NA | TRBJ1-1 | NA | TRBV27
CASSQDSGGYTDTQYF | TGCGCCAGCAGCCAAGATAGCGGGGGCTACACAGATACGCAGTATTTT | TRBD2 | TRBJ2-3 | NA | TRBV4-3
CASSLERVGPDTQYF | TGCGCCAGCAGCTTGGAGAGGGTGGGTCCAGATACGCAGTATTTT | NA | TRBJ2-3 | NA | TRBV5-1
CASSQTLPGTEAFF | TGTGCCAGCAGCCAGACCCTCCCGGGCACTGAAGCTTTCTTT | NA | TRBJ1-1 | NA | TRBV6-2/TRBV6-3
CASKGGGKETQYF | TGTGCCAGCAAGGGCGGGGGGAAAGAGACCCAGTACTTC | TRBD2 | TRBJ2-5 | NA | TRBV13
CASSHDRGADTQYF | TGCGCCAGCAGCCATGACAGGGGTGCAGATACGCAGTATTTT | TRBD1 | TRBJ2-3 | NA | TRBV5-1
CASRPLDRNQPQHF | TGTGCCAGCAGACCCCTAGACAGAAATCAGCCCCAGCATTTT | NA | TRBJ1-5 | NA | TRBV2
CASSFSPGQGNSPLHF | TGTGCCAGCAGCTTCAGTCCGGGACAGGGAAATTCACCCCTCCACTTT | TRBD1 | TRBJ1-6 | NA | TRBV7-2
CASSSPGGLEGKLFF | TGTGCCAGCAGTTCGCCAGGGGGACTAGAAGGAAAACTGTTTTTT | TRBD1 | TRBJ1-4 | few | TRBV28
CATSDPGQGLAGYTF | TGTGCCACCAGTGACCCGGGACAGGGTTTGGCTGGCTACACCTTC | TRBD1 | TRBJ1-2 | NA | TRBV24-1
CASSMGQGREKLFF | TGCGCCAGCAGCATGGGACAGGGCCGAGAAAAACTGTTTTTT | TRBD1 | TRBJ1-4 | NA | TRBV5-1
CASSLVRVSSGANVLTF | TGCGCCAGCAGCTTGGTCAGGGTGAGCTCTGGGGCCAACGTCCTGACTTTC | NA | TRBJ2-6 | NA | TRBV5-1
CASSESGGALTYF | TGCGCCAGCAGTGAGTCAGGGGGCGCCTTGACATATTTT | TRBD1 | TRBJ1-3 | NA | TRBV10-2
CASRKERQVPGWEPQHF | TGTGCCAGCAGGAAAGAACGCCAGGTCCCAGGGTGGGAGCCCCAGCATTTT | NA | TRBJ1-5 | NA | TRBV28
CASSQDGTSGAETQYF | TGTGCCAGCAGCCAAGATGGGACTAGCGGTGCGGAGACCCAGTACTTC | TRBD2 | TRBJ2-5 | NA | TRBV3-1/TRBV3-2
CASKALRQGNTEAFF | TGTGCCAGCAAGGCTCTCCGGCAGGGGAACACTGAAGCTTTCTTT | NA | TRBJ1-1 | few | TRBV7-3
CASRLGRTEAFF | TGCGCCAGCAGGCTCGGGAGGACTGAAGCTTTCTTT | NA | TRBJ1-1 | NA | TRBV5-1
CSVWHSGANVLTF | TGCAGCGTTTGGCACTCTGGGGCCAACGTCCTGACTTTC | NA | TRBJ2-6 | NA | TRBV29-1
CASSLARAESTDTQYF | TGCGCCAGCAGCTTGGCCAGGGCGGAGAGCACAGATACGCAGTATTTT | NA | TRBJ2-3 | NA | TRBV5-1
CASRGAGGYETQYF | TGTGCCAGCAGGGGCGCGGGAGGCTACGAGACCCAGTACTTC | TRBD2 | TRBJ2-5 | NA | TRBV28
CASSFRGGRNTEAFF | TGTGCCAGCAGCTTCCGGGGGGGGCGGAACACTGAAGCTTTCTTT | NA | TRBJ1-1 | NA | TRBV7-9
CASSRGTGVNEKLFF | TGTGCCAGCAGCAGAGGCACAGGAGTTAATGAAAAACTGTTTTTT | NA | TRBJ1-4 | few | TRBV5-8
CASSLWRAFRGNEQFF | TGTGCCAGCAGCTTGTGGCGGGCCTTTAGAGGGAATGAGCAGTTCTTC | NA | TRBJ2-1 | NA | TRBV5-4
CASSLGSETRIEKYF | TGCGCCAGCAGCTTGGGAAGCGAGACCCGAATTGAAAAGTACTTC | NA | TRBJ2-7 | NA | TRBV5-1
CASSQHTSGTDYEQYF | TGTGCCAGCAGCCAGCACACGTCCGGGACAGACTACGAGCAGTACTTC | TRBD1 | TRBJ2-7 | NA | TRBV4-2
CSALRGAGGSYEQYF | TGCAGCGCCCTCCGGGGAGCGGGAGGCTCCTACGAGCAGTACTTC | TRBD2 | TRBJ2-7 | few | TRBV29-1
CAGGLANYGYTF | TGCGCCGGAGGGCTAGCTAACTATGGCTACACCTTC | NA | TRBJ1-2 | once | TRBV10-1
CASSLTGLAGGPYEQYF | TGTGCCAGCAGCTTAACAGGACTAGCGGGAGGGCCCTACGAGCAGTACTTC | TRBD2 | TRBJ2-7 | NA | TRBV7-3
CASMPTGENVLTF | TGTGCCAGTATGCCGACAGGGGAAAACGTCCTGACTTTC | TRBD1 | TRBJ2-6 | NA | TRBV19
CATRQGAQGNQPQHF | TGTGCCACCAGGCAGGGGGCGCAGGGCAATCAGCCCCAGCATTTT | TRBD1 | TRBJ1-5 | NA | TRBV15
CASSPDSVPYNEQFF | TGTGCCAGCAGCCCGGACTCGGTTCCTTACAATGAGCAGTTCTTC | NA | TRBJ2-1 | NA | TRBV7-2
CASSSSGGRAFF | TGTGCCAGCAGCTCCTCGGGAGGGAGGGCTTTCTTT | NA | TRBJ1-1 | NA | TRBV7-2
CASSQGYVSNSGNTIYF | TGTGCCAGCAGCCAAGGATACGTAAGCAACTCTGGAAACACCATATATTTT | NA | TRBJ1-3 | NA | TRBV3-1/TRBV3-2
CASRGTGINYGYTF | TGTGCCAGCAGGGGGACAGGGATCAACTATGGCTACACCTTC | NA | TRBJ1-2 | NA | TRBV21-1
CASSETGGVNEKLFF | TGTGCCAGCAGTGAGACAGGGGGGGTTAATGAAAAACTGTTTTTT | TRBD1 | TRBJ1-4 | NA | TRBV2
CASSPWVYGTGDTGELFF | TGTGCCAGCAGCCCCTGGGTCTACGGGACAGGGGACACCGGGGAGCTGTTTTTT | TRBD1 | TRBJ2-2 | NA | TRBV3-1/TRBV3-2
CASSRDRGFWETQYF | TGTGCCAGCAGTCGTGACAGGGGGTTCTGGGAGACCCAGTACTTC | TRBD1 | TRBJ2-5 | NA | TRBV7-2
CASSQEQGNNSPLHF | TGTGCCAGCAGCCAAGAACAGGGAAACAATTCACCCCTCCACTTT | NA | TRBJ1-6 | NA | TRBV4-2
CASSGSSGDYYNEQFF | TGTGCCAGTAGTGGATCTAGCGGGGATTATTACAATGAGCAGTTCTTC | TRBD2 | TRBJ2-1 | NA | TRBV19
CASSLERGTEAFF | TGTGCCAGCAGCTTAGAAAGGGGGACTGAAGCTTTCTTT | NA | TRBJ1-1 | NA | TRBV7-2